This entry concerns a single T cell receptor beta chain. Its antigen target is currently unknown. No per-base quality is available; no much larger clone lies one base away. The treatment or condition label corresponds to: 15 to 20 received Ad26.COV2.S at low or high dose, single or two shots; 5 received placebo; per-sample allocation not given. For vaccine and placebo recipients, repertoires were sequenced using samples collected on day 63 after the first injection. Between 29 July and 7 August 2020, Cohort 1b enrolled fewer than 30 adults aged 18-55 years at one site in Boston, USA. Ad26.COV2.S was a replication-incompetent adenovirus type 26 vector expressing a prefusion-stabilized SARS-CoV-2 spike protein from the original Wuhan strain. The sample originates from a study of Ad26.COV2.S vaccination and SARS-CoV-2 variants (dated by TCRdb to the early 2020s). About the full investigation: Donors in the vaccine arm were drawn from COV1001, a phase I-IIa trial of Ad26.COV2.S in healthy adults that was multicentre, randomized, double-blind and placebo-controlled. Ad26.COV2.S was administered intramuscularly at a dose of 5x10^10 or 1x10^11 viral particles, either as one shot or as two shots given 56 days apart. The specificity and breadth of SARS-CoV-2-reactive T cell receptors after Ad26.COV2.S vaccination were assessed by TCRbeta repertoire sequencing. The TCR-sequenced set comprised about 32 samples: some 20 Ad26.COV2.S vaccine recipients, 5 placebo recipients and 8 SARS-CoV-2 convalescent individuals. Participants in the trial were split at random into five groups of five each, receiving low-dose or high-dose Ad26.COV2.S once or twice, or else placebo on both occasions. Blinding of investigators to trial group allocation was maintained during experiments and outcome assessment. What the research found in general, with its limitations: Comparing responses between vaccine doses or regimens was not something the study was powered to do. After vaccination, spike-specific CD8+ and CD4+ T cell responses were reported to show substantial breadth. Vaccine and placebo recipients had comparable non-spike TCR breadth, which fits with the vaccine containing only spike. The authors noted that the TCR breadth and depth analyses may have underestimated total T cell responses. Higher spike-specific TCR breadth was observed in Ad26.COV2.S recipients than in placebo recipients (P = 0.0014).

For CDR1 and CDR2, the germline V gene (reference sequence) lists LGHDT and YNNKEL. V is pruned by 4 bases and J by 2 bases, leaving 10 bases of the junction without a gene match. The CDR3, from cysteine to phenylalanine, totals 16 residues. CDR3 DNA is the only sequence kept; it has 48 bases, read in frame from the first base. The immunoSEQ Assay was the method used to sequence TCRbeta CDR3 regions. After extraction, genomic DNA underwent amplification by bias-controlled multiplex PCR, followed by high-throughput sequencing. In the source study's methods: Collapsing and filtering of sequences were performed to quantify the absolute abundance of each unique TCRbeta CDR3 region. T cell fraction was estimated by normalizing TCRbeta template counts to usable DNA, with usable DNA measured through amplification of reference genes found in all nucleated cells. Repertoire TCRs were annotated as SARS-CoV-2-specific by exact matching of V gene, CDR3 amino acid sequence and J gene to a known reactive TCR set. MIRA supplied the reference SARS-CoV-2 TCR set, which was filtered for enrichment in COVID-19-positive ImmuneCODE repertoires so that public or cross-reactive TCRs were removed. Using the MIRA antigens, annotated TCRs were further analysed by specific ORF or by position within an ORF. Breadth was defined as annotated unique rearrangements over total unique productive rearrangements; depth was the summed frequency of those rearrangements. Group comparisons of TCR breadth used two-sided Wilcoxon rank-sum tests. Not all clones reach the TCRdb copy of this immuneACCESS table, which keeps in-frame sequences only. Checked studies attribute under half of the gap to unresolved V genes and leave the rest unexplained. V, J and clone size reflect that table, while D and trimming were determined from the DNA. The sample table shows about 280,000 clones, and more than 75% are seen once. Together, the top ten hold about 3.5% of the sample.

The material sequenced was peripheral blood, taken in a trial of Ad26.COV2.S vaccine versus placebo. The V and J segments used are TRBV3-1 (or the pseudogene TRBV3-2) and TRBJ2-5; TRBD1 agrees with 7 junctional bases. The TCR originated in a person between 18 and 65 years old who received the Ad26.COV2.S COVID-19 vaccine or a placebo. The nucleotide sequence reads as follows: TGTGCCAGCAGCCCCCGGGACAGCGACGGACAAGAGACCCAGTACTTC. It translates as CASSPRDSDGQETQYF.